This TCR beta chain was obtained from a study of T cell responses to AZD1222 COVID-19 vaccine. The study, taken as a whole, reports: The donors showed a predominance of white British ancestry and of females, with possible underestimation of clonal diversity. Increases in Spike-specific TCR breadth and depth were seen after two AZD1222 doses.

Clones were read by immunoSEQ multiplex PCR, and TCRdb kept only the in-frame ones, dropping some. This table holds 86,000 or so clones, 80% to 95% found once. On this clone: What it recognizes is unknown.

Between the trimmed V and J ends, which lost 5 bases and 7 bases, there was a span of 14 bases. The CDR3 has 14 amino acids. Germline assignment: CDR1 MNHNS and CDR2 SASEGT. The chain uses TRBV6-1 and TRBJ1-4; D gene uncertain. The sequencing used peripheral blood, collected on day 0 of MenACWY control vaccination. This TCR was recovered from an adult in good health. In DNA form, the CDR3 reads TGTGCCAGCAGTCCTCCCCGAAGTGTTGAAAAACTGTTTTTT. Its translation is CASSPPRSVEKLFF.